This T cell receptor (beta chain) was sequenced during a study of control samples from healthy donors and cancer patients (dated by TCRdb to between 2020 and 2021). Details on this clone: Its antigen specificity is not known. Base qualities were left out, and no much larger clone turns up one base away.

From a lookup of the germline V gene, CDR1 and CDR2 are MNHNS and SASEGT. The cysteine opens and the phenylalanine closes a CDR3 of 15 amino acids. Of all the DNA, just the CDR3 is kept, 45 bases in frame from base 1. V loses 2 bases, J loses 0 bases, and the germline ends lie 11 bases apart. The library was produced with the immunoSEQ multiplex PCR assay. TCRdb carries this immuneACCESS record with in-frame sequences only. Its versions omit some clonotypes, under half of them owing to an unresolved V gene in the studies checked, with the rest unexplained. Recorded for this sample are tens of thousands of clones; under 95% of them occurred a single time. Jointly, the top ten make up about 1.3% of the sample.

The V and J segments used are TRBV6-1 and TRBJ2-7, with no reliable assignment of the D segment. The clonotype originates from a middle-aged woman with lung cancer. Sequencing was carried out using PBMCs. The CDR3 sequence is CASSEWNKSSYEQYF. The nucleotide sequence is given as TGTGCCAGCAGTGAATGGAACAAGAGCTCCTACGAGCAGTACTTC.